The 4 T cell receptor beta chains listed next were all sequenced from one sample in a study of breast tumors, draining lymph nodes, adjacent tissues (dated by TCRdb to 2015 to 2016). The library was generated by multiplex PCR. Sequencing took place on an Illumina HiSeq 2000. TCRdb reanalyzed the raw reads on its own, using fastp at Q25 for trimming and MiXCR for clone calling, and kept in-frame beta chains. Rows with one shared CDR3 protein collapse into an entry with the most common genes and DNA. The sample has roughly 130,000 distinct CDR3 sequences on record, 15% to 20% of them singletons. The ten most abundant clones make up roughly 3.6% of the sample. Lymph node samples were obtained from the axillary draining lymph nodes of breast cancer patients. The source material was axillary lymph node tissue. The receptors shown here come from a female donor with breast cancer. Some clones in this sample may be carry-over from other donors' samples.

This clonotype was seen ten or more times. The chain carries TRBV9 and TRBJ2-1; D tentatively reads TRBD1 or TRBD2 (6 bases each). Between the trimmed V and J ends, which lost 3 bases and 3 bases, there was a span of 13 bases. CDR1 and CDR2 from the germline V gene are SGDLS and YYNGEE. The CDR3 runs 15 residues. CDR3 nucleotides: TGTGCCAGCAGCGCCCCCAGGGGAGGCTACAATGAGCAGTTCTTC. Translating gives CASSAPRGGYNEQFF.

This clonotype has at least ten counts. V and J are TRBV3-1 and TRBJ2-5; TRBD2 matches 7 bases. Trimming cost V 0 bases and J 4 bases; bases outside gene matches: 5. Germline loops: CDR1 LGHDT, CDR2 YNNKEL (reference sequence). This CDR3 is 15 amino acids long. This CDR3 is CASSQDLGGGETQYF. CDR3 nucleotide sequence: TGTGCCAGCAGCCAAGATTTGGGGGGGGGAGAGACCCAGTACTTC.

This clonotype occurred many times. V gene TRBV27 combines with J gene TRBJ1-2, with D uncertain. The CDR3 has 12 amino acids. V was cut by 6 bases and J by 2 bases, with 7 bases left in between. Germline-derived CDR1 and CDR2 are MNHEY and SMNVEV (reference sequence). CDR3: CASRQNNYGYTF. CDR3 DNA sequence: TGTGCCAGCAGGCAAAACAACTATGGCTACACCTTC.

This clonotype was counted many times. This chain uses TRBV11-2 with TRBJ2-1; tentatively, D is TRBD1 (6 bases). V lost 5 bases and J 8 bases, leaving 19 bases between the germline ends. This CDR3 region has 15 residues. Germline CDR1 is SGHAT and CDR2 is FQNNGV. This CDR3 reads CASSQRGMMLDEQFF. The CDR3 region has the DNA TGTGCCAGCAGCCAAAGGGGGATGATGCTGGATGAGCAGTTCTTC.